This T cell receptor beta chain was identified during a study of blood T cell repertoires in COVID-19. Authors' data handling: Estimation of nucleated cell counts relied on the amplification of reference gene primers. The method was immunoSEQ multiplex PCR; TCRdb's version includes in-frame clones alone and lacks a portion of them. The V and J calls and clone size come from that table; D and trimming were worked out from the DNA. The sample yields fewer than 300,000 clones, around 84% seen once. On this clone itself: The sample carries other DNA sequences with the same CDR3.

V lost 4 bases, J lost 5 bases, and 4 bases stayed unmatched. The CDR3 extends over 13 amino acids. Per the germline V gene, CDR1 is SEHNR and CDR2 is FQNEAQ (reference sequence). The sample comprised PBMCs or T cells enriched from blood (not recorded which). J is TRBJ1-1 and V is TRBV7-9; 7 nucleotides align to TRBD1. The clonotype was recovered from a man aged 35-49 years who had been exposed to COVID-19. In nucleotides, the CDR3 is TGTGCCAGCAGCTCCCAGGGGGGTACTGAAGCTTTCTTT. It specifies CASSSQGGTEAFF.